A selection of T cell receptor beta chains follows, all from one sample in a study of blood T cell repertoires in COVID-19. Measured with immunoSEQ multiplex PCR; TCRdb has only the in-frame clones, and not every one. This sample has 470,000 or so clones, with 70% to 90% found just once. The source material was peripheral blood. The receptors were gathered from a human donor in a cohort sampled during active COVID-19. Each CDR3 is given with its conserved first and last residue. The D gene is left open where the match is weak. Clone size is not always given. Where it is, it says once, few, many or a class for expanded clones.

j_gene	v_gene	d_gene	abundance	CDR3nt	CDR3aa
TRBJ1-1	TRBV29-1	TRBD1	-	TGCAGCGTTGTTGGACAGGGGGCTTCCGCTGAAGCTTTCTTT	CSVVGQGASAEAFF
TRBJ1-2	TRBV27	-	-	TGTGCCAGCAGTCAAGGGGGTAATGGCTACACCTTC	CASSQGGNGYTF
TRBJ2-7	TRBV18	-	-	TGTGCCAGCTCAATTGGACAGCCCTACGAGCAGTACTTC	CASSIGQPYEQYF
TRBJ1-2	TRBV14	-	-	TGTGCCAGCAGCCCCACACCAAACTATGGCTACACCTTC	CASSPTPNYGYTF
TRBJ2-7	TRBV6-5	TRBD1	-	TGTGCCAGCATGACAGGGGGCGGGGGACGGCAGTACTTC	CASMTGGGGRQYF
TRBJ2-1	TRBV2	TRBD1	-	TGTGCCAGCAGTGTAGGACAGGGGGCGTACAATGAGCAGTTCTTC	CASSVGQGAYNEQFF
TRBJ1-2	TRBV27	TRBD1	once	TGTGCCAGCAGTCCCCTGGACAGGTCATATGGCTACACCTTC	CASSPLDRSYGYTF
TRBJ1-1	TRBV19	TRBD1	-	TGTGCCAGTAGTGTCCCGGGACAGGGGGTTACTGAAGCTTTCTTT	CASSVPGQGVTEAFF
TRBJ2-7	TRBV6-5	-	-	TGTGCCAGCAGCTCACTATACAGGTTACCCTACGAGCAGTACTTC	CASSSLYRLPYEQYF
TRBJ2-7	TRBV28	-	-	TGTGCCAGCAGTCGGTCGGGATCAGGATTCTACGAGCAGTACTTC	CASSRSGSGFYEQYF
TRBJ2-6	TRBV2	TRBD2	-	TGTGCCAGCTGGGGGGGTAGGATCTCTGGGGCCAACGTCCTGACTTTC	CASWGGRISGANVLTF
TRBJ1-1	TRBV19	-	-	TGTGCCAGTATGAAGGACAGACTGAGGTCTAATACTGAAGCTTTCTTT	CASMKDRLRSNTEAFF
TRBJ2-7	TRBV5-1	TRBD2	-	TGCGCCAGCAGCTTACTAGCGGGGGAGGGCGAGCAGTACTTC	CASSLLAGEGEQYF
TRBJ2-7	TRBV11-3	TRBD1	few	TGTGCCAGCAGCTTATACTGGGACAGGGAAAAGACCTACGAGCAGTACTTC	CASSLYWDREKTYEQYF
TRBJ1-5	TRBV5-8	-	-	TGTGCCAGCCCGGACACCAGAAGCAATCAGCCCCAGCATTTT	CASPDTRSNQPQHF
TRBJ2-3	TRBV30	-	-	TGTGCCTGGAATGCGGAGCCTAGCACAGATACGCAGTATTTT	CAWNAEPSTDTQYF
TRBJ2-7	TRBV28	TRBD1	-	TGTGCCACCAGACAGGGGGCAAGGGAGCAGTACTTC	CATRQGAREQYF
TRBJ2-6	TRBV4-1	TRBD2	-	TGCGCCAGCAGCCAAAGACTAGCGGTCTCCTCTGGGGCCAACGTCCTGACTTTC	CASSQRLAVSSGANVLTF
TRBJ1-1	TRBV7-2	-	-	TGTGCCAGCAGCTTAGGTCCAGGGTCCACTGAAGCTTTCTTT	CASSLGPGSTEAFF
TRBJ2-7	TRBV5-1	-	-	TGCGCCAGCAGCTTGGGGTCGGTCGTCTACGAGCAGTACTTC	CASSLGSVVYEQYF
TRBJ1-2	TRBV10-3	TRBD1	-	TGTGCCATCAGTGTAGGACAGGGCTCCTATGGCTACACCTTC	CAISVGQGSYGYTF
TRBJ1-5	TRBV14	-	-	TGTGCCAGCAGCCAAGAACAGGGATCGAGCAATCAGCCCCAGCATTTT	CASSQEQGSSNQPQHF
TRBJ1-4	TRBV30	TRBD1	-	TGTGCCTGGAGTGTACAGGGCAGGGGGCTAGAGGGGGCTAATGAAAAACTGTTTTTT	CAWSVQGRGLEGANEKLFF
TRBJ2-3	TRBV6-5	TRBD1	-	TGTGCCAGCAGAACAGGGGTTGGCACAGATACGCAGTATTTT	CASRTGVGTDTQYF